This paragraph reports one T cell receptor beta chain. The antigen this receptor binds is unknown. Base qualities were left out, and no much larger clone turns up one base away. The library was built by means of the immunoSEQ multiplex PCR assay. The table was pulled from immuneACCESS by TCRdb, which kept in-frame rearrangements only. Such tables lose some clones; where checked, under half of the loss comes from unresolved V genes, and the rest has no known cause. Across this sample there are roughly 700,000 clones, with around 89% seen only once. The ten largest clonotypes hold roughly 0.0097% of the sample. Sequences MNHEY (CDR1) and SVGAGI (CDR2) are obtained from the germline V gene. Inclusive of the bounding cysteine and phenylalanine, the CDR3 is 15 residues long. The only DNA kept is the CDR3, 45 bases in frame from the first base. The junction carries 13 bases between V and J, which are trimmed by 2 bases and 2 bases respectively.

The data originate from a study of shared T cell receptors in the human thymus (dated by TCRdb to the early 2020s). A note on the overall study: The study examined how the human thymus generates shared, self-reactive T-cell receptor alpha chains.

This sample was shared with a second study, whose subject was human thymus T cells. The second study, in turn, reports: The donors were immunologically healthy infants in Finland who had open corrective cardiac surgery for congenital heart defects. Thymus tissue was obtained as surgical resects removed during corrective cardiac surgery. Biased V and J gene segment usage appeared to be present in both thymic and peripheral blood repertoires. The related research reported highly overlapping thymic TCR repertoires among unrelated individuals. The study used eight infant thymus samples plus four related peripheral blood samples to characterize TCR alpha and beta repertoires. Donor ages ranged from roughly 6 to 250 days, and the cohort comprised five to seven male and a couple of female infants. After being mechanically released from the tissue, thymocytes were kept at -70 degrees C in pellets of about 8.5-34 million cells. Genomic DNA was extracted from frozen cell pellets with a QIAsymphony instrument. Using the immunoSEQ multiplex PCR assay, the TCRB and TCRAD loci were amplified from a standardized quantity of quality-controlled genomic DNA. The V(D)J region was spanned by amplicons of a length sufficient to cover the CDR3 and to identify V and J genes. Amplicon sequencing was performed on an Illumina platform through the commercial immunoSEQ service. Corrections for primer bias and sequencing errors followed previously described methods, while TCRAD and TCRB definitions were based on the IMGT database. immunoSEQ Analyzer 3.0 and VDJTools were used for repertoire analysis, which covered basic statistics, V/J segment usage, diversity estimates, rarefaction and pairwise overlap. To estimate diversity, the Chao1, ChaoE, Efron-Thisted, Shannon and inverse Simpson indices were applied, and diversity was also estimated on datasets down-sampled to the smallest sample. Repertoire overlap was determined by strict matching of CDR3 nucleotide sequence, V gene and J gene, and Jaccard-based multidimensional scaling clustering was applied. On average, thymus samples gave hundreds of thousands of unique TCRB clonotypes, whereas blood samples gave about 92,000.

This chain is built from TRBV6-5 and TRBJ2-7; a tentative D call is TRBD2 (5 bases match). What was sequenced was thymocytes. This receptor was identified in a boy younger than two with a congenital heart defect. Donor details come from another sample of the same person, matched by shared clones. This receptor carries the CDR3 CASSYRTGLPYEQYF. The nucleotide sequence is TGTGCCAGCAGTTACAGAACCGGACTCCCCTACGAGCAGTACTTC.